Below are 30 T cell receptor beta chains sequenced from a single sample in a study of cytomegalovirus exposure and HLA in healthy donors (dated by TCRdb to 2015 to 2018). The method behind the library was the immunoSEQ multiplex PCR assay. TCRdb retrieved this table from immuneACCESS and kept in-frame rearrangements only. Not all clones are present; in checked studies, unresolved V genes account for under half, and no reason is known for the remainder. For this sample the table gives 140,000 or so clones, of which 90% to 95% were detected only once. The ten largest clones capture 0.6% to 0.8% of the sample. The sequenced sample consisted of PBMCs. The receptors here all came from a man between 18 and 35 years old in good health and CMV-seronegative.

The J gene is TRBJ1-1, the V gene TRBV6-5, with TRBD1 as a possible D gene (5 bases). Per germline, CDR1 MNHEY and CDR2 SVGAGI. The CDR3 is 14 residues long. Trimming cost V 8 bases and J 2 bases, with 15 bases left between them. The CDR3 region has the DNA TGTGCCAGCGGAAACAGGTGGGGTAACACTGAAGCTTTCTTT. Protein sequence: CASGNRWGNTEAFF.

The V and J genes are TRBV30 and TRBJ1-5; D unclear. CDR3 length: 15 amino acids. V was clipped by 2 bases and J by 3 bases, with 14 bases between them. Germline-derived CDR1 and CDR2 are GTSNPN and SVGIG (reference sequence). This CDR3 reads CAWSQLNSPNQPQHF. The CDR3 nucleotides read TGTGCCTGGAGTCAACTGAACAGTCCCAATCAGCCCCAGCATTTT.

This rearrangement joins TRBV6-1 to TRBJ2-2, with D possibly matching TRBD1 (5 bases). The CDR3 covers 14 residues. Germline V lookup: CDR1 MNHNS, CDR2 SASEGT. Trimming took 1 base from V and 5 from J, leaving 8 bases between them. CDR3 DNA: TGTGCCAGCAGTGAAGTCACAGGTACCGGGGAGCTGTTTTTT. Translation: CASSEVTGTGELFF.

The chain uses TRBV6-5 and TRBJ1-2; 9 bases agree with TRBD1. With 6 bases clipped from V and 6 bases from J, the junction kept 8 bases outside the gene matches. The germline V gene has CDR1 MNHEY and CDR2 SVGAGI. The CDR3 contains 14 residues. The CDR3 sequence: CASRDSGTGNGYTF. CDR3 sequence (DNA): TGTGCCAGCAGAGACTCCGGGACAGGGAATGGCTACACCTTC.

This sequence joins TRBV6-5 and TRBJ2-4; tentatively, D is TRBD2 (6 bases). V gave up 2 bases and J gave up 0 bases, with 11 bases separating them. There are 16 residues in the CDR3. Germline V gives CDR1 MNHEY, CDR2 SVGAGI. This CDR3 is CASSYGVGLAKNIQYF. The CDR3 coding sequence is TGTGCCAGCAGTTACGGGGTGGGACTAGCCAAAAACATTCAGTACTTC.

CDR3: CSVMTEGNPSYNEQFF. In nucleotides, the CDR3 is TGCAGCGTGATGACGGAGGGAAACCCTTCCTACAATGAGCAGTTCTTC. The chain is built from TRBV29-1 and TRBJ2-1, with a weak D call TRBD2 (6 bases). Germline V gives CDR1 SQVTM, CDR2 ANQGSEA. The CDR3 totals 16 residues. V lost 6 bases to trimming and J lost 1 base, with 19 bases between them.

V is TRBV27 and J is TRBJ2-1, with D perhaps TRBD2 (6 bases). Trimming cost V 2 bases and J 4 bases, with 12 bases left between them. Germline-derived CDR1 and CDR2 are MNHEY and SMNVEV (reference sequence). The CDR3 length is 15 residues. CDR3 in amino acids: CASSLNGGDYNEQFF. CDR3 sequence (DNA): TGTGCCAGCAGTTTAAATGGCGGGGATTACAATGAGCAGTTCTTC.

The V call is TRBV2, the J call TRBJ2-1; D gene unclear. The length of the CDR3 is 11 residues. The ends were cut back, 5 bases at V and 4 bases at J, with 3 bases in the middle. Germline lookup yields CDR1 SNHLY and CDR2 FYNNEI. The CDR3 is CASSLYNEQFF. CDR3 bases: TGTGCCAGCAGTCTTTACAATGAGCAGTTCTTC.

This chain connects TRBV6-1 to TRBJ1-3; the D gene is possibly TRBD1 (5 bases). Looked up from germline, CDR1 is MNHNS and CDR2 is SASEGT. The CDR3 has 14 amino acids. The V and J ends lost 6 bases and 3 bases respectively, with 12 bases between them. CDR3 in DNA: TGTGCCAGCAGGACAACAGGTGGTGGAAACACCATATATTTT. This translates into CASRTTGGGNTIYF.

The CDR3 DNA sequence: TGCGCCAGCAGCGAGCGGGGCTTGGGGGAGCAGTACTTC. This encodes CASSERGLGEQYF. The V call is TRBV4-1, the J call TRBJ2-7; 7 bases map to TRBD2. The germline V gene has CDR1 MGHRA and CDR2 YSYEKL. CDR3 size: 13 residues. V dropped 5 bases and J dropped 7; count of bases not matched to a gene: 8.

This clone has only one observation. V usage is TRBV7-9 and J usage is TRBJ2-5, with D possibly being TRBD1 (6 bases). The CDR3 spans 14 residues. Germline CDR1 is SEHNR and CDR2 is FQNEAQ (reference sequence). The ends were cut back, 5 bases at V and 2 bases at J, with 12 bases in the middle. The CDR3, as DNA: TGTGCCAGCAGCCCATTAGGACAGCAAGAGACCCAGTACTTC. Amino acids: CASSPLGQQETQYF.

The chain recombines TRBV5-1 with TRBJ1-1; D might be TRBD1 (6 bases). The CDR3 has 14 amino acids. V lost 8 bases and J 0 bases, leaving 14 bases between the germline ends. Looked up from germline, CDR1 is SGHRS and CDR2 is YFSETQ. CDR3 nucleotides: TGCGCCAGTAAACCCGGACAGATGAACACTGAAGCTTTCTTT. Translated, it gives CASKPGQMNTEAFF. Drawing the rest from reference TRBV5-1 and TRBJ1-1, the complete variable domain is KAGVTQTPRYLIKTRGQQVTLSCSPISGHRSVSWYQQTPGQGLQFLFEYFSETQRNKGNFPGRFSGRQFSNSRSEMNVSTLELGDSALYLCASKPGQMNTEAFFGQGTRLTVV.

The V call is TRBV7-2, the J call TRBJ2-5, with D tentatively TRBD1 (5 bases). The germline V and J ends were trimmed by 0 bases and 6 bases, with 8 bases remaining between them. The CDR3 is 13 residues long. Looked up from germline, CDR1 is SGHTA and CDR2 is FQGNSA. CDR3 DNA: TGTGCCAGCAGCTTAGCGCAGGGAAAGACCCAGTACTTC. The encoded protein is CASSLAQGKTQYF.

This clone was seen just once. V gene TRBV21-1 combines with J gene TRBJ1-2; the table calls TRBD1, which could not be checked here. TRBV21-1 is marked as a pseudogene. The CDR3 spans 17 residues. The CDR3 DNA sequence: TGTGCCAGCAGCAATATGGGTGGGGTCGCAGGGGGCTATGGCTACACCTTC. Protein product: CASSNMGGVAGGYGYTF.

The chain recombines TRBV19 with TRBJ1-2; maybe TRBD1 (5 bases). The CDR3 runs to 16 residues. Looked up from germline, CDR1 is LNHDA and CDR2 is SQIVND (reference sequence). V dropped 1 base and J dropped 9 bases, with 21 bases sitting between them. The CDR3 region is CASSIVGGQGPMSYTF. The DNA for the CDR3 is TGTGCCAGTAGTATAGTAGGTGGACAAGGACCTATGAGCTACACCTTC. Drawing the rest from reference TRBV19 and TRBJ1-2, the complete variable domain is DGGITQSPKYLFRKEGQNVTLSCEQNLNHDAMYWYRQDPGQGLRLIYYSQIVNDFQKGDIAEGYSVSREKKESFPLTVTSAQKNPTAFYLCASSIVGGQGPMSYTFGSGTRLTVV.

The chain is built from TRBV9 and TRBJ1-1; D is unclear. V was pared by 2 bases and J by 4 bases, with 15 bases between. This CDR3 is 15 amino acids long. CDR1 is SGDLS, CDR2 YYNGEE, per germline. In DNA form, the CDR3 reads TGTGCCAGCAGCGTCGCGGGAGATCGGGGCACTGAAGCTTTCTTT. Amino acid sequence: CASSVAGDRGTEAFF.

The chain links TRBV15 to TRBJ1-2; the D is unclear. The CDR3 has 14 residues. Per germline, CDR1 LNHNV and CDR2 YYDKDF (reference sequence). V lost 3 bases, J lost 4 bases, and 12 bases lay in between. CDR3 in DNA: TGTGCCACCAGCAGTGTCGTCGGGAGCTATGGCTACACCTTC. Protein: CATSSVVGSYGYTF.

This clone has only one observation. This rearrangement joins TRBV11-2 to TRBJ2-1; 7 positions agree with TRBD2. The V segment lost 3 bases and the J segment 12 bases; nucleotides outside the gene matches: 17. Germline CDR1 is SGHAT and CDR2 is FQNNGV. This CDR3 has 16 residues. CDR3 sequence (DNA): TGTGCCAGCAGCTTTGGCCCCGGGACTACATTTAGTCCGCAGTTCTTC. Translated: CASSFGPGTTFSPQFF.

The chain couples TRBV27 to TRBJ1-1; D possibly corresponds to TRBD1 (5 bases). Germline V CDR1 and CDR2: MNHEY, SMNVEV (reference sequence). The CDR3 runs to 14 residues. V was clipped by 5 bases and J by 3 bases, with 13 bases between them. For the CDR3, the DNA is TGTGCCAGCAGTAGGAAGGGGAGGGACACTGAAGCTTTCTTT. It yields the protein CASSRKGRDTEAFF.

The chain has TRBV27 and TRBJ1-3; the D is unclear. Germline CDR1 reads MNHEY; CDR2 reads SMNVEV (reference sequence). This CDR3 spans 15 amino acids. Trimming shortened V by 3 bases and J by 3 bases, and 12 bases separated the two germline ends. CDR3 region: CASSLTSAGGNTIYF. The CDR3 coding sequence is TGTGCCAGCAGTTTGACTTCAGCGGGTGGAAACACCATATATTTT.

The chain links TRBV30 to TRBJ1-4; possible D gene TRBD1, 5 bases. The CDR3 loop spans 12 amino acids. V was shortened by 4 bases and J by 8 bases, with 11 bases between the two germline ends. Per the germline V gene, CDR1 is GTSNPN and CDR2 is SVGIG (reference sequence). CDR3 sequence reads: CAWNGGGEKLFF. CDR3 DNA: TGTGCCTGGAACGGCGGGGGGGAAAAACTGTTTTTT.

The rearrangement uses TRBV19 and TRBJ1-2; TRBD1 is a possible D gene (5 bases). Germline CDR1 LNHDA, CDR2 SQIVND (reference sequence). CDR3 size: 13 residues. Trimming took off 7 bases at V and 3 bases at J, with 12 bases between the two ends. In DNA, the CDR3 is TGTGCCAGTAAGGGCGGGGGGTACTATGGCTACACCTTC. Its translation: CASKGGGYYGYTF. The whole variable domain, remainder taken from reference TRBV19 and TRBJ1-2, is DGGITQSPKYLFRKEGQNVTLSCEQNLNHDAMYWYRQDPGQGLRLIYYSQIVNDFQKGDIAEGYSVSREKKESFPLTVTSAQKNPTAFYLCASKGGGYYGYTFGSGTRLTVV.

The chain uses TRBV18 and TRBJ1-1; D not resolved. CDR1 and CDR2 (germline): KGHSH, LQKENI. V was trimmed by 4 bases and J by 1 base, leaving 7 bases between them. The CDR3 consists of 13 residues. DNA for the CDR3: TGTGCCAGCTCACTAAAGCCGAACACTGAAGCTTTCTTT. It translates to CASSLKPNTEAFF.

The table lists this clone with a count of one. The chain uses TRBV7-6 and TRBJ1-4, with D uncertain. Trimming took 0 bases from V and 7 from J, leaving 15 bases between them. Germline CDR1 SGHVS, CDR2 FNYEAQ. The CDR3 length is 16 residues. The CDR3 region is CASSLAGPEPFEKLFF. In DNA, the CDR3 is TGTGCCAGCAGCTTAGCTGGGCCTGAGCCTTTTGAAAAACTGTTTTTT.

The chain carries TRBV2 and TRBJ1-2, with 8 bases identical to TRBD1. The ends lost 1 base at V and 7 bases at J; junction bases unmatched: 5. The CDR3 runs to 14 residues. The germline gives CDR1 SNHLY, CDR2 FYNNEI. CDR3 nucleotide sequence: TGTGCCAGCAGTGAAGTCAGGGGGCAGGCTGGCTACACCTTC. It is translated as CASSEVRGQAGYTF.

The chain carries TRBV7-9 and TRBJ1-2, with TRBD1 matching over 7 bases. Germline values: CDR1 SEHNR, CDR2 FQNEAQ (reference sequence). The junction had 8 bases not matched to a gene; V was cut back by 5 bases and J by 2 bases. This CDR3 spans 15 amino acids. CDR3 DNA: TGTGCCAGCAGCCCTAGGGGACAGCTCAACTATGGCTACACCTTC. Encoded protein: CASSPRGQLNYGYTF.

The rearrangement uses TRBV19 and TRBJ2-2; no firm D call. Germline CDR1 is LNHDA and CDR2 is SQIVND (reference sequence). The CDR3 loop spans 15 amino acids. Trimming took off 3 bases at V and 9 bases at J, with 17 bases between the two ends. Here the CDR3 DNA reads TGTGCCAGTAGTATTCGACACGCCAACTCCCGGGAGCTGTTTTTT. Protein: CASSIRHANSRELFF.

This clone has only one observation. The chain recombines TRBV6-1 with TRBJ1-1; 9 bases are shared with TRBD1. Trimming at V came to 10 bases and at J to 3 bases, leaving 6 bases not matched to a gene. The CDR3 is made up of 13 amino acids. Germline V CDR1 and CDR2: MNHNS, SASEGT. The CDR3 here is CAIKGQGHTEAFF. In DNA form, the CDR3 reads TGTGCCATTAAGGGACAGGGCCACACTGAAGCTTTCTTT.

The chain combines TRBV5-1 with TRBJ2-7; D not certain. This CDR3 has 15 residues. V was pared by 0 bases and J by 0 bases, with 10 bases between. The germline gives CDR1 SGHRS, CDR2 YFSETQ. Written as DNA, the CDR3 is TGCGCCAGCAGCTTGGGGCAGTTAAACTCCTACGAGCAGTACTTC. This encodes CASSLGQLNSYEQYF.

CDR3: CASSPGQGAADTQYF. CDR3 DNA sequence: TGTGCCAGCTCACCGGGACAGGGGGCCGCAGATACGCAGTATTTT. V and J are TRBV18 and TRBJ2-3; TRBD1 aligns across 12 bases. This CDR3 is built from 15 residues. Trimming at V came to 3 bases and at J to 4 bases, leaving 2 bases not matched to a gene. Germline V CDR1 and CDR2: KGHSH, LQKENI.